This T cell receptor beta chain was captured by sequencing in a study of T cell changes during pregnancy in multiple sclerosis. Germline values: CDR1 MDHEN, CDR2 SYDVKM. V was trimmed by 6 bases and J by 5 bases, leaving 4 bases between them. The CDR3 has 10 residues. Assay: immunoSEQ multiplex PCR; the TCRdb copy retains only in-frame clones and omits some. The repertoire includes about 75,000 clones, roughly 94% of them detected once, and about 0.13% sits in the top ten. The count of this clone is one. Other DNA sequences in this sample translate to the same CDR3. The source was CD4+ T cells from peripheral blood mononuclear cells, collected after pregnancy. The J gene is TRBJ1-2, the V gene TRBV28; D not certain. The TCR comes from a female donor with multiple sclerosis, enrolled in a pregnancy study. CDR3 coding DNA: TGTGCCAGCAGCTCGTATGGCTACACCTTC. Its translation: CASSSYGYTF.